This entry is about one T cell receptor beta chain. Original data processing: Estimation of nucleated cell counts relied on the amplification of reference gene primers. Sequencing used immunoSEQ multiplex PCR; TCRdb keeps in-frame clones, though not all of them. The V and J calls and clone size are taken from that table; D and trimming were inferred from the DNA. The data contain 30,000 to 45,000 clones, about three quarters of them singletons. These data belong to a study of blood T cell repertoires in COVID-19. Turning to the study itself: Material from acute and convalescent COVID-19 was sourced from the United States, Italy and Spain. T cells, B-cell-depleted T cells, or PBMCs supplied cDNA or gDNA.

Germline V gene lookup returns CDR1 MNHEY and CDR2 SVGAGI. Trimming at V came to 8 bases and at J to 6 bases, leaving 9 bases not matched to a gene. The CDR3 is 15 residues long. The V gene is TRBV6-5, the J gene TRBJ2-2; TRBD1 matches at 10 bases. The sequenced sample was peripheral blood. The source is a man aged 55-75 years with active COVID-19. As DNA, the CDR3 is TGTGCCAGCGGGGGCGGGACAGGGGAGTCCGGGGAGCTGTTTTTT. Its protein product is CASGGGTGESGELFF.